What follows is one T cell receptor (beta chain) and its context. Its target is unknown. Germline values: CDR1 SGHNT, CDR2 YYREEE (reference sequence). Trimming pared 4 bases from V and 0 bases from J, leaving 13 bases between. The CDR3 contains 15 residues. The data were taken from a study of regulatory dendritic cells for organ transplantation. Assay: immunoSEQ multiplex PCR; the TCRdb copy retains only in-frame clones and omits some. The data show 25,000 to 35,000 clones, with about four fifths seen just once and about 0.1% held by the top ten. Study-level findings and limits: Resting memory CD8+ T cells held the most alloreactive clonotypes. Naive CD4+ and CD8+ repertoires were highly diverse; memory CD8+ was most oligoclonal.

Naive CD45RA+ and memory CD45RO+ CD4+ or CD8+ T cells were FACS-sorted. This clonotype was obtained from a human donor in good health. The chain carries TRBV5-4 and TRBJ2-5; a possible D gene is TRBD2 (5 bases). Sequenced input: naive CD4+ T cells from blood. Subset specified: CD45RA+ naive T cells. CDR3 DNA: TGTGCCAGCAGCCCCCTGAGAGGGTACCAAGAGACCCAGTACTTC. Its protein product is CASSPLRGYQETQYF.